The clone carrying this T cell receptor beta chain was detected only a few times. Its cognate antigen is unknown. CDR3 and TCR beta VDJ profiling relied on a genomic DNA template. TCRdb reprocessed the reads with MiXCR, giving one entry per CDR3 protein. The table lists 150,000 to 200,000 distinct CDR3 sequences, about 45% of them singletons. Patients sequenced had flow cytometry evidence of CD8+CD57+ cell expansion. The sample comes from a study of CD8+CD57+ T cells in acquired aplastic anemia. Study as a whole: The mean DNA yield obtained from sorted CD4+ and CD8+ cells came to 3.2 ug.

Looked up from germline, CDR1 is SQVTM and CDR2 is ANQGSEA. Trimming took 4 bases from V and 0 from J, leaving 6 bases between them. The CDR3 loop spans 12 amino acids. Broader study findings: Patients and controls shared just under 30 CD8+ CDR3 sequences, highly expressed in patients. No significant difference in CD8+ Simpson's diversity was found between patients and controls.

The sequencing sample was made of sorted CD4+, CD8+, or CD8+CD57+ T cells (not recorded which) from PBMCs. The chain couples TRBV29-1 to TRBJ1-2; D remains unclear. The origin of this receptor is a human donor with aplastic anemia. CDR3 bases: TGCAGCGTTGCCCAGACTAACTATGGCTACACCTTC. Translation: CSVAQTNYGYTF.